These 9 T cell receptor beta chains share one sample of origin, sequenced in a study of T cell clonality in common variable immunodeficiency. TCRdb's copy holds only in-frame clones and misses some; the assay was immunoSEQ multiplex PCR. The table lists roughly 34,000 clones, with no singletons. Specimen: peripheral blood mononuclear cells. The receptors derive from a person aged 18 to 70 in good health.

The table lists this clone with many counts. The read ends 3 residues early relative to the CDR3; the germline J gene fills the gap. The chain is built from TRBV7-2 and TRBJ2-1, with 9 bases fitting TRBD1. There are 15 residues in the CDR3. The trim removed 5 bases at V and 1 base at J, leaving 3 bases unmatched. The germline V gene encodes CDR1 SGHTA and CDR2 FQGNSA. The CDR3 bases that were read are TGTGCCAGCAGCGCCGGGACAGGGTCCTACAATGAG. The encoded protein is CASSAGTGSYNE. The entire CDR3 protein is CASSAGTGSYNEQFF.

In this sample, this clone is medium-sized. The missing CDR3 end, 3 residues past where the read stops, is filled in from the germline J gene. J is TRBJ2-3 and V is TRBV9; D is possibly TRBD2 (6 bases). The CDR3 loop spans 15 amino acids. Germline CDR1 SGDLS, CDR2 YYNGEE. Trimming left V 1 base short and J 2 bases short, with 11 bases between. The CDR3 bases that were read are TGTGCCAGCAGCGTAATGGCGGGGAACACAGATACG. This sequence encodes CASSVMAGNTDT. The complete CDR3 reads CASSVMAGNTDTQYF.

Of note for this clone: The CDR3 goes on 3 residues after the read ends, and that part is filled in from the germline J gene. The V and J genes are TRBV20-1 and TRBJ2-5, with 8 nucleotides matching TRBD1. Germline CDR1 reads DFQATT; CDR2 reads SNEGSKA (reference sequence). The CDR3 runs to 12 residues. V lost 5 bases to trimming and J lost 5 bases; unmatched junction nucleotides: 4. CDR3 DNA, as far as it was read: TGCAGTGCTGAAAGACAGGGGGAGACC. Translating it yields CSAERQGET. In full, the CDR3 is CSAERQGETQYF.

The table lists this clone with many counts. The CDR3 is cut off 3 residues early in the read; its end comes from the germline J gene. The J gene is TRBJ2-2, the V gene TRBV7-9; a possible D gene is TRBD1 (6 bases). Germline-derived CDR1 and CDR2 are SEHNR and FQNEAQ (reference sequence). The ends were cut back, 6 bases at V and 1 base at J, with 12 bases in the middle. The length of the CDR3 is 15 residues. CDR3 bases read: TGTGCCAGCAGTTGGACAGTCTTGAACACCGGGGAG. This gives the protein CASSWTVLNTGE. The full CDR3 is CASSWTVLNTGELFF.

This clone was observed many times. Read coverage stops 3 residues before the CDR3 terminus; the germline J gene supplies the remainder. The V gene is TRBV7-9, the J gene TRBJ1-2, with D possibly being TRBD1 (5 bases). With 6 bases removed from V and 4 bases from J, the gap between germline ends came to 15 bases. The CDR3 runs 14 residues. From germline, CDR1 is SEHNR and CDR2 FQNEAQ (reference sequence). The covered CDR3 bases are TGTGCCAGCAGTCTGGGGACTGCTCTCTATGGC. Translating gives CASSLGTALYG. The whole CDR3 protein is CASSLGTALYGYTF.

This clone has at least ten counts. The read terminates 3 residues before the CDR3 end, so the remaining end is supplied by the germline J gene. The chain combines TRBV4-1 with TRBJ2-7, with D possibly matching TRBD1 (6 bases). Trimming shortened V by 1 base and J by 2 bases, and 18 bases separated the two germline ends. Germline assignment: CDR1 MGHRA and CDR2 YSYEKL. CDR3 length equals 17 residues. The covered CDR3 bases are TGCGCCAGCAGCCAAGCGAAGGGGGAAGGGCCCCCCTACGAG. Its translation: CASSQAKGEGPPYE. The whole CDR3 sequence is CASSQAKGEGPPYEQYF.

This clone was counted at least ten times. This chain's CDR3 is CSAREDRGRPEAFF. The sequenced part of the CDR3 DNA is TGCAGTGCTAGAGAGGACAGGGGGCGACCTGAA. This chain connects TRBV20-1 to TRBJ1-1; 11 bases map to TRBD1. The read gets to within 3 residues of the CDR3 end, and the germline J gene fills in the rest. This CDR3 spans 14 amino acids. The V gene end was trimmed by 0 bases and the J gene end by 6 bases; junction bases not matched to a gene: 3. Germline V gene data show CDR1 as DFQATT and CDR2 as SNEGSKA (reference sequence).

This clone came up many times. The chain's CDR3 is CASSPYRDREGYTF. The sequenced CDR3 bases are TGTGCCAGCTCACCTTACCGGGACAGGGAAGGC. The chain combines TRBV18 with TRBJ1-2; 9 positions agree with TRBD1. The CDR3 is cut off 3 residues early in the read; its end comes from the germline J gene. From germline, CDR1 is KGHSH and CDR2 LQKENI. CDR3 length equals 14 residues. Drawing the rest from reference TRBV18 and TRBJ1-2, the complete variable domain is NAGVMQNPRHLVRRRGQEARLRCSPMKGHSHVYWYRQLPEEGLKFMVYLQKENIIDESGMPKERFSAEFPKEGPSILRIQQVVRGDSAAYFCASSPYRDREGYTFGSGTRLTVV.

This clone has a count of ten or more. The read finishes 3 residues shy of the CDR3 end, and the germline J gene is used to complete it. The chain employs TRBV4-1 and TRBJ2-1; 9 bases align to TRBD1. After removal of 2 bases from V and 8 bases from J, the junction contained 10 bases not matched to a gene. CDR3 length: 16 amino acids. Germline V lookup: CDR1 MGHRA, CDR2 YSYEKL. The DNA read from the CDR3 is TGCGCCAGCAGCCAACTCGGGACAGGGAGGTTCGATGAG. It encodes CASSQLGTGRFDE. The CDR3 in its entirety is CASSQLGTGRFDEQFF.